The 23 T cell receptor beta chains below come from one sample, sequenced in a study of cytotoxic CD8 clonotypes in ibrutinib-treated CLL. Libraries were prepared by immunoSEQ multiplex PCR; TCRdb keeps only in-frame clonotypes and omits some of them. The repertoire consists of tens of thousands of clones, with approximately 90% occurring once and the leading ten covering around 3.1%. Specimen: PBMCs, collected after 12 months of ibrutinib treatment. These receptor sequences come from a human donor with chronic lymphocytic leukemia.

V usage is TRBV6-5 and J usage is TRBJ1-2; TRBD1 matches 10 bases. Germline CDR1 and CDR2: MNHEY and SVGAGI. V was pared by 8 bases and J by 9 bases, with 12 bases of the junction left unmatched. There are 14 residues in the CDR3. The CDR3 region is CASALDRGLRSYTF. The CDR3 DNA is TGTGCCAGCGCCCTCGACAGGGGGCTTCGTAGCTACACCTTC.

The gene calls are TRBV4-2 and TRBJ2-7, with 13 positions matching TRBD2. Trimming at V came to 1 base and at J to 3 bases, leaving 0 bases not matched to a gene. CDR3 length equals 15 residues. Germline CDR1 reads LGHNA; CDR2 reads YNFKEQ. CDR3 sequence (DNA): TGTGCCAGCAGCCAAGGGACTAGCGGGGGCTACGAGCAGTACTTC. Its translation: CASSQGTSGGYEQYF.

This chain uses TRBV4-1 with TRBJ2-1, with TRBD2 identical over 9 bases. The V and J ends lost 3 bases and 5 bases, in that order; junction bases with no gene match: 8. This CDR3 has 16 amino acids. Per germline, CDR1 MGHRA and CDR2 YSYEKL. CDR3 sequence (DNA): TGCGCCAGCAGCCACTTGACTAGCGGCCTCAACAATGAGCAGTTCTTC. It translates to CASSHLTSGLNNEQFF.

V gene TRBV5-1 combines with J gene TRBJ2-1; 7 bases agree with TRBD2. The CDR3 spans 17 residues. After removal of 2 bases from V and 0 bases from J, the junction contained 8 bases not matched to a gene. In germline, CDR1 is SGHRS, CDR2 YFSETQ. The CDR3 DNA sequence: TGCGCCAGCAGCTTCCCCCCGACTAGCAGCTCCTACAATGAGCAGTTCTTC. This encodes CASSFPPTSSSYNEQFF.

J is TRBJ2-2 and V is TRBV30, with 7 bases lining up with TRBD1. The CDR3 runs 13 residues. V trimming: 5 bases; J trimming: 6 bases; junction bases outside the gene matches: 6. The germline V gene encodes CDR1 GTSNPN and CDR2 SVGIG (reference sequence). As DNA, the CDR3 is TGTGCCTGGCACTACAGGGGTTCCGGGGAGCTGTTTTTT. Its translation is CAWHYRGSGELFF.

The rearrangement joins TRBV18 to TRBJ2-1; 8 bases line up with TRBD2. V gave up 7 bases and J gave up 8 bases; unmatched junction bases: 10. Germline assignment: CDR1 KGHSH and CDR2 LQKENI. The CDR3 loop spans 14 amino acids. CDR3 bases: TGTGCCAGCTTAGATAGCGGGAATAACGATGAGCAGTTCTTC. Protein sequence: CASLDSGNNDEQFF.

This chain connects TRBV11-3 to TRBJ2-5; maybe TRBD1 (5 bases). The CDR3 sequence is 17 residues long. CDR1 is SGHNT, CDR2 YENEEA, per germline. Trimming cost V 2 bases and J 2 bases, with 18 bases left between them. In DNA, the CDR3 is TGTGCCAGCAGCTTAATCCGAGTCACGACAGAGCAAGAGACCCAGTACTTC. This gives the protein CASSLIRVTTEQETQYF.

The chain recombines TRBV5-8 with TRBJ2-2, with 8 bases aligning to TRBD2. Germline CDR1 is SGHTS and CDR2 is YDEGEE. The V and J ends lost 4 bases and 5 bases, in that order; junction bases with no gene match: 10. The CDR3 runs 16 residues. The chain's CDR3 is CASSREAGVLTGELFF. Here the CDR3 DNA reads TGTGCCAGCAGCCGTGAAGCGGGAGTTTTAACCGGGGAGCTGTTTTTT.

This rearrangement joins TRBV5-6 to TRBJ2-2, with D perhaps TRBD2 (6 bases). This CDR3 has 17 amino acids. V lost 0 bases, J lost 3 bases, and 15 bases lay in between. From germline, CDR1 is SGHDT and CDR2 YYEEEE. In nucleotides, the CDR3 is TGTGCCAGCAGCTTGGTCTGGGCGGGACGAGACACCGGGGAGCTGTTTTTT. This translates into CASSLVWAGRDTGELFF.

This chain uses TRBV18 with TRBJ2-7; D might be TRBD1 (5 bases). The germline CDR1 and CDR2 sequences are KGHSH and LQKENI. The V end lost 2 bases, the J end lost 3 bases, and 8 bases lay between the germline ends. The CDR3 totals 13 residues. The DNA for the CDR3 is TGTGCCAGCTCACCATGGGGCAGCTACGAGCAGTACTTC. This translates into CASSPWGSYEQYF.

The J gene is TRBJ2-1, the V gene TRBV14; D remains ambiguous. From germline, CDR1 is SGHDN and CDR2 FVKESK. CDR3 length: 14 amino acids. Trimming removed 4 bases at V and 0 bases at J, with 7 bases between. CDR3 sequence (DNA): TGTGCCAGCAGCCGGGTTAGCTCCTACAATGAGCAGTTCTTC. The encoded protein is CASSRVSSYNEQFF.

Turning to this clone: At one end, the junction sequence differs from germline, possibly due to a read error. The genes are TRBV19 and TRBJ2-5; D unclear. The germline V gene encodes CDR1 LNHDA and CDR2 SQIVND (reference sequence). The CDR3 is made up of 14 amino acids. CDR3 bases: TGTGCCAGTAGTATTCAGATTCGGGCGGTGGTTGAGCACTTC. This codes for CASSIQIRAVVEHF.

The chain carries TRBV7-6 and TRBJ2-1; no definite D call. CDR3 length: 12 residues. CDR1 is SGHVS, CDR2 FNYEAQ, per germline. V lost 0 bases to trimming and J lost 5 bases, with 2 bases between them. The CDR3 loop is CASSLADNEQFF. As DNA, the CDR3 is TGTGCCAGCAGCTTAGCTGACAATGAGCAGTTCTTC.

This clone was recorded once. V and J are TRBV5-1 and TRBJ2-1, with TRBD2 identical over 10 bases. The germline V gene encodes CDR1 SGHRS and CDR2 YFSETQ. V gave up 1 base and J gave up 10 bases; unmatched junction bases: 8. The length of the CDR3 is 15 residues. This CDR3 reads CASSLTLAGSGEQFF. CDR3 sequence (DNA): TGCGCCAGCAGCTTGACACTAGCGGGAAGCGGGGAGCAGTTCTTC. Variable domain in full (rest from reference TRBV5-1 and TRBJ2-1): KAGVTQTPRYLIKTRGQQVTLSCSPISGHRSVSWYQQTPGQGLQFLFEYFSETQRNKGNFPGRFSGRQFSNSRSEMNVSTLELGDSALYLCASSLTLAGSGEQFFGPGTRLTVL.

The chain recombines TRBV29-1 with TRBJ2-1; 7 bases are shared with TRBD1. CDR3 size: 12 residues. Unmatched junction bases numbered 3, after V lost 4 bases and J lost 6 bases. Germline loops: CDR1 SQVTM, CDR2 ANQGSEA. DNA of the CDR3: TGCAGCGTTGGTGACAGGGTCAATGAGCAGTTCTTC. As protein: CSVGDRVNEQFF.

Comments on this clone: Other DNA variants within this sample encode the same CDR3. CDR3 bases: TGTGCCAGCAGTGAGGCAGGGGGAAAGGCGGGGCGGGAGCAGTACTTC. It is translated as CASSEAGGKAGREQYF. The V gene is TRBV6-1, the J gene TRBJ2-7, with D perhaps TRBD1 (7 bases). This CDR3 is 16 amino acids long. The V end lost 3 bases, the J end lost 7 bases, and 22 bases lay between the germline ends. Germline assignment: CDR1 MNHNS and CDR2 SASEGT.

This chain uses TRBV5-1 with TRBJ2-1; either TRBD1 or TRBD2 may fit D (5 bases each). The germline V gene has CDR1 SGHRS and CDR2 YFSETQ. The CDR3 length is 16 residues. V shed 4 bases and J shed 4 bases, with 18 bases lying between them. The CDR3 protein is CASSLSTGTEYNEQFF. Here the CDR3 DNA reads TGCGCCAGCAGCCTTAGTACCGGGACGGAGTACAATGAGCAGTTCTTC.

V usage is TRBV5-1 and J usage is TRBJ2-1; no definite D call. CDR1 and CDR2 from the germline V gene are SGHRS and YFSETQ. The CDR3 is 12 residues long. Trimming shortened V by 0 bases and J by 10 bases, and 8 bases separated the two germline ends. The CDR3 region is CASSLGTQEQFF. The CDR3 DNA is TGCGCCAGCAGCTTGGGGACGCAAGAGCAGTTCTTC. Looking up the rest from reference TRBV5-1 and TRBJ2-1 gives the full variable domain: KAGVTQTPRYLIKTRGQQVTLSCSPISGHRSVSWYQQTPGQGLQFLFEYFSETQRNKGNFPGRFSGRQFSNSRSEMNVSTLELGDSALYLCASSLGTQEQFFGPGTRLTVL.

The V call is TRBV7-9, the J call TRBJ2-3; 10 nucleotides agree with TRBD2. The trim removed 3 bases at V and 1 base at J, leaving 1 base unmatched. Germline values: CDR1 SEHNR, CDR2 FQNEAQ (reference sequence). CDR3 size: 15 residues. The CDR3: CASSLGTSGTDTQYF. CDR3 in DNA: TGTGCCAGCAGCTTGGGGACTAGCGGCACAGATACGCAGTATTTT.

The chain combines TRBV5-1 with TRBJ1-1; D remains ambiguous. The CDR3 contains 11 residues. V lost 6 bases, J lost 3 bases, and 6 bases lay in between. Germline lookup yields CDR1 SGHRS and CDR2 YFSETQ. CDR3 bases: TGCGCCAGCATGTCCCACACTGAAGCTTTCTTT. Amino acids: CASMSHTEAFF. Drawing the rest from reference TRBV5-1 and TRBJ1-1, the complete variable domain is KAGVTQTPRYLIKTRGQQVTLSCSPISGHRSVSWYQQTPGQGLQFLFEYFSETQRNKGNFPGRFSGRQFSNSRSEMNVSTLELGDSALYLCASMSHTEAFFGQGTRLTVV.

The chain couples TRBV7-2 to TRBJ1-1; 11 bases line up with TRBD1. V was pared by 4 bases and J by 4 bases, with 5 bases of the junction left unmatched. Germline assignment: CDR1 SGHTA and CDR2 FQGNSA. The CDR3 is 15 amino acids. The CDR3 DNA follows: TGTGCCAGCAGCTCAGGACAGGGGGCGGGCACTGAAGCTTTCTTT. Its translation is CASSSGQGAGTEAFF.

Only one count was recorded for this clone. The chain has TRBV7-9 and TRBJ2-3; D uncertain. Germline CDR1 reads SEHNR; CDR2 reads FQNEAQ (reference sequence). V lost 5 bases and J 0 bases, leaving 15 bases between the germline ends. The length of the CDR3 is 16 residues. This CDR3 reads CASSPLAGYSTDTQYF. The CDR3 region has the DNA TGTGCCAGCAGCCCATTAGCAGGTTATAGCACAGATACGCAGTATTTT.

The rearrangement links TRBV30 to TRBJ1-6, with 7 bases matching TRBD1. Germline V gives CDR1 GTSNPN, CDR2 SVGIG (reference sequence). Trimming removed 0 bases from V and 1 base from J; junction bases left unmatched: 6. The CDR3 length is 17 residues. The CDR3 sequence: CAWSVPQGGSYNSPLHF. DNA for the CDR3: TGTGCCTGGAGTGTACCTCAGGGGGGATCCTATAATTCACCCCTCCACTTT.